The entry below describes one T cell receptor beta chain. Its target is not known. Generated by immunoSEQ multiplex PCR, the TCRdb table keeps only in-frame clones and is missing some. This table has 150,000 to 200,000 clones, 80% to 95% appearing once. This entry belongs to a study of T cell responses to AZD1222 COVID-19 vaccine. CDR3 size: 14 residues. Germline lookup yields CDR1 SEHNR and CDR2 FQNEAQ (reference sequence). V gave up 1 base and J gave up 4 bases, with 8 bases separating them. General study points: Among those given AZD1222, only five or six were seropositive at baseline. Possibly, clonal diversity was underestimated; donors were largely white British and included more females.

This TCR was recovered from an adult in good health. The sequences come from peripheral blood, collected on day 0 of AZD1222 vaccination. This chain connects TRBV7-9 to TRBJ1-5; D unresolved. CDR3 nucleotides: TGTGCCAGCAGCTTAGAAGGGAGGAATCAGCCCCAGCATTTT. Amino acids: CASSLEGRNQPQHF.